The clone carrying this TCR beta chain was seen a few times. This record comes from a study of technical replicates of blood from a few donors. TCRdb's table, derived via immunoSEQ multiplex PCR, lists solely in-frame clones and lacks some. The sample yields roughly 97,000 clones, approximately 96% seen once. Trimming pared 0 bases from V and 5 bases from J, leaving 14 bases between. The CDR3 covers 16 residues. CDR1 and CDR2 from the germline V gene are KGHSH and LQKENI. The sequencing sample was made of T cells isolated from PBMCs. The rearrangement joins TRBV18 to TRBJ2-4, with D perhaps TRBD2 (6 bases). The sequence derives from a human donor in good health. The CDR3 bases are TGTGCCAGCTCACCACCGAAAGGCGGGAACGAAAACATTCAGTACTTC. Encoded protein: CASSPPKGGNENIQYF.